The clone carrying this T cell receptor (beta chain) was seen repeatedly, ten times or more. Its antigen is as yet unknown. CDR1 is SGHNT and CDR2 is YENEEA in the germline V gene. CDR3 length equals 16 residues. V lost 5 bases, J lost 3 bases, and 11 bases stayed unmatched. These data originate in a study of T cells after yellow fever vaccination. The wider study: Preparation of the low-cell-number fractions used SMART-Seq v4 Ultra Low Input. Study conclusions and caveats: Post-booster repertoires again held most primary-vaccination clones (about 95% CD4, roughly 88% CD8). Clonotype sharing between CD4 and CD8 compartments was small.

MiXCR, run by TCRdb on the 5' RACE reads, gives a single entry per CDR3 protein. In the table there are approximately 70,000 distinct CDR3 sequences, approximately 6.1% of which are singletons. The V gene is TRBV11-3, the J gene TRBJ2-3, with TRBD2 identical over 7 bases. Sequenced here: CD8+ T cells sorted from PBMCs, sampled roughly 47 days after the first yellow fever vaccination. This TCR came from a man in his late teens or twenties who received the YFV17D yellow fever vaccine. CDR3 loop: CASSPRGVGRTDTQYF. CDR3 DNA sequence: TGTGCCAGCAGCCCACGGGGGGTTGGAAGGACAGATACGCAGTATTTT.